This entry lists 9 T cell receptor beta chains sequenced from one sample in a study of blood T cell repertoires in COVID-19. The method was immunoSEQ multiplex PCR; TCRdb's version includes in-frame clones alone and lacks a portion of them. The sample holds tens of thousands of clones, 88% seen once. The sample taken for sequencing was peripheral blood. The receptors were gathered from a woman aged 80 or older with active COVID-19.

V usage is TRBV9 and J usage is TRBJ2-7; 7 bases fit TRBD2. This CDR3 region has 14 residues. Per the germline V gene, CDR1 is SGDLS and CDR2 is YYNGEE. The trim removed 0 bases at V and 4 bases at J, leaving 4 bases unmatched. The CDR3 coding sequence is TGTGCCAGCAGCGTAGATCAAGCGGGGTACGAGCAGTACTTC. Amino acids: CASSVDQAGYEQYF.

The rearrangement joins TRBV4-1 to TRBJ2-2, with 8 bases that match TRBD1. Looked up from germline, CDR1 is MGHRA and CDR2 is YSYEKL. This CDR3 is built from 15 residues. J lost 9 bases, V lost 1 base, and 7 bases had no gene match. CDR3 sequence: CASSQGPAGGRELFF. In DNA, the CDR3 is TGCGCCAGCAGCCAAGGCCCGGCAGGGGGCCGGGAGCTGTTTTTT.

The chain joins TRBV6-2 or TRBV6-3 to TRBJ1-1, with TRBD1 matching over 10 bases. This CDR3 has 14 residues. Unmatched junction bases numbered 6, after V lost 6 bases and J lost 5 bases. Germline V gene lookup returns CDR1 MNHEY and CDR2 SVGEGT. CDR3 DNA sequence: TGTGCCAGCAGCCTGCGGACAGGGGGGACTGAAGCTTTCTTT. Protein sequence: CASSLRTGGTEAFF.

The chain combines TRBV21-1 with TRBJ2-1; the D call in the table, TRBD2, was not verified against the DNA. TRBV21-1 is a pseudogene locus. This CDR3 is 17 amino acids long. The chain's CDR3 is CASRGLTDRYSYNEQFF. Written as DNA, the CDR3 is TGTGCCAGCCGGGGACTCACAGACCGATACTCCTACAATGAGCAGTTCTTC.

CDR3 residues: CASSFEGAGDRAYEQYF. The DNA for the CDR3 is TGTGCCAGCAGCTTCGAGGGGGCCGGGGACAGAGCCTACGAGCAGTACTTC. The chain couples TRBV5-8 to TRBJ2-7; 7 bases align to TRBD1. CDR1 and CDR2 from the germline V gene are SGHTS and YDEGEE. CDR3 length: 17 amino acids. V was clipped by 2 bases and J by 2 bases; unmatched bases: 13. The whole variable domain, remainder taken from reference TRBV5-8 and TRBJ2-7, is EAGVTQSPTHLIKTRGQQATLRCSPISGHTSVYWYQQALGLGLQFLLWYDEGEERNRGNFPPRFSGRQFPNYSSELNVNALELEDSALYLCASSFEGAGDRAYEQYFGPGTRLTVT.

The rearrangement joins TRBV28 to TRBJ1-2; D not certain. In germline, CDR1 is MDHEN, CDR2 SYDVKM. The CDR3 loop spans 13 amino acids. V was trimmed by 3 bases and J by 7 bases, leaving 12 bases between them. CDR3 nucleotide sequence: TGTGCCAGCAGTTTCACCAGGCGACGTGGCTACACCTTC. The encoded protein is CASSFTRRRGYTF.

V is TRBV10-3 and J is TRBJ2-7; 9 nucleotides align to TRBD2. This CDR3 is built from 16 residues. The ends lost 1 base at V and 0 bases at J; junction bases unmatched: 4. CDR1 is ENHRY, CDR2 SYGVKD, per germline. The CDR3 DNA reads as TGTGCCATCAGTGAGTGGAATAGCGGGAGCTCCTACGAGCAGTACTTC. It codes for CAISEWNSGSSYEQYF.

The chain couples TRBV7-9 to TRBJ2-1, with 8 bases lining up with TRBD2. CDR3 length equals 17 residues. Germline CDR1 SEHNR, CDR2 FQNEAQ (reference sequence). V lost 2 bases to trimming and J lost 3 bases; unmatched junction nucleotides: 9. The CDR3 coding sequence is TGTGCCAGCAGCTTATTTACGGGACTAGTCTTCTACAATGAGCAGTTCTTC. It specifies CASSLFTGLVFYNEQFF.

Comments on this clone: Sequence at one end of the junction differs from germline and may be a read error. The chain uses TRBV30 and TRBJ2-7; D is perhaps TRBD2 (6 bases). The germline CDR1 and CDR2 sequences are GTSNPN and SVGIG (reference sequence). This CDR3 has 10 amino acids. The CDR3 spells CAWSVLAGIF. The DNA for the CDR3 is TGTGCCTGGAGTGTACTGGCGGGGATTTTC.